This T cell receptor (beta chain) was identified in a study of TIL therapy for anti-PD-1-resistant metastatic lung cancer. Across the whole study: Median patient age was 54, ranging roughly 38-85 years. Overall study results and limits: The baseline peripheral repertoire was partially replaced by infused TIL clonotypes that later decayed.

Sequencing used immunoSEQ v3. The data were produced by immunoSEQ multiplex PCR, yet TCRdb's version contains in-frame clones alone and is incomplete. The table shows tens of thousands of clones, with about 70% occurring only once. With respect to this clone: Its antigen is still unknown.

Regarding time point: pre-treatment sample, taken before nivolumab and TIL therapy. CDR1 and CDR2 (germline): LNHDA, SQIVND (reference sequence). This CDR3 is built from 14 residues. V shed 1 base and J shed 5 bases, with 11 bases lying between them. The starting material was blood, obtained at baseline. The receptor's source is a woman between 25 and 80 years old with non-small cell lung cancer. This chain joins TRBV19 and TRBJ2-5; D is perhaps TRBD1 (6 bases). CDR3 protein: CASSIAGVGETQYF. The DNA for the CDR3 is TGTGCCAGTAGTATAGCAGGGGTCGGGGAGACCCAGTACTTC.